The sequence of this T cell receptor beta chain was determined in a study of T cell responses to AZD1222 COVID-19 vaccine. Germline lookup yields CDR1 KGHSH and CDR2 LQKENI. The CDR3 contains 14 residues. V was cut by 3 bases and J by 5 bases, with 10 bases left in between. Profiled with immunoSEQ multiplex PCR; TCRdb holds only in-frame clones, not every one. The table has some 91,000 clones, approximately 90% seen once; the top ten hold 10% to 15%. This sample comprised peripheral blood, obtained on day 0 of AZD1222 vaccination. The sequence was obtained from an adult in good health. This chain links TRBV18 with TRBJ2-2, with D tentatively TRBD1 or TRBD2 (5 bases each). CDR3 amino acids: CASSPAGSTGELFF. The CDR3 nucleotides are TGTGCCAGCTCACCGGCAGGGAGTACCGGGGAGCTGTTTTTT.